A single TCR beta chain is shown here with its context. The antigen remains undetermined. This sample is part of a study of cytomegalovirus exposure and HLA in healthy donors. Across the whole study: Roughly 180 million T cells yielded approximately 100 million unique TCR beta sequences, as an earlier analysis found. Study-wide results and caveats: It was about 150 TCR beta chains that were listed as cytomegalovirus-associated. Previous analysis showed most TCR beta V segments were productive about 90% or about 30% of the time. A link between a missense DCLRE1C variant and TCR beta V- and J-gene trimming emerged from a later analysis.

60 Vbeta and 13 Jbeta primers were used in PCR. Method: immunoSEQ multiplex PCR; TCRdb's copy keeps in-frame clones and lacks some. The sample lists about 130,000 clones; around 82% were seen once. CDR3 length: 16 residues. Germline assignment: CDR1 MNHEY and CDR2 SVGAGI. V shed 0 bases, J shed 10 bases, and the junction held 7 bases outside the gene matches. This receptor was identified in a man aged 25-45 years in good health and CMV-seropositive. The specimen was PBMCs. V and J are TRBV6-5 and TRBJ2-1, with 12 bases matching TRBD2. DNA of the CDR3: TGTGCCAGCAGTTACTCGACTAGCGGGAGTCGATGGGAGCAGTTCTTC. Its protein product is CASSYSTSGSRWEQFF.